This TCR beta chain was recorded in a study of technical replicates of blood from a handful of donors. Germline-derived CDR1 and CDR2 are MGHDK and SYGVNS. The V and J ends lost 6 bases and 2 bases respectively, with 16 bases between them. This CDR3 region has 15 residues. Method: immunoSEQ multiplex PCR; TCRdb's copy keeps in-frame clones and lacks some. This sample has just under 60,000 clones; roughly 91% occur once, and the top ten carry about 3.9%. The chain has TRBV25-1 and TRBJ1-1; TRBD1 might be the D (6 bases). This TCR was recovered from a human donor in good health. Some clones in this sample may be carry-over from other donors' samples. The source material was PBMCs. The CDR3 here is CASRRVGGANTEAFF. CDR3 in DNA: TGTGCCAGCAGGCGTGTTGGGGGGGCCAACACTGAAGCTTTCTTT.